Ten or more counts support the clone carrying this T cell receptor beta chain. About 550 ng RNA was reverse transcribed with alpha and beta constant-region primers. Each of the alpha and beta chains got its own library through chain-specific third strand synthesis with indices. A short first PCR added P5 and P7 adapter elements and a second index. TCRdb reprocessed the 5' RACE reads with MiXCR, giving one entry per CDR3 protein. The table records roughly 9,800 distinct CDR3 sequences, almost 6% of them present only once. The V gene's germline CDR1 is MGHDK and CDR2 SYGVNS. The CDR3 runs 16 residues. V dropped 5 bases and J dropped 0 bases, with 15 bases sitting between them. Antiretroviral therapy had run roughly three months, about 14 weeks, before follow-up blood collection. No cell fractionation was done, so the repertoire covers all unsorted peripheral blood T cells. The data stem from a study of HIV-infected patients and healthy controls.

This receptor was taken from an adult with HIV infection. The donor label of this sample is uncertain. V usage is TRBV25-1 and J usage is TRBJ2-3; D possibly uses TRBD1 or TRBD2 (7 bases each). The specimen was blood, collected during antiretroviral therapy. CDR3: CASSSGGGRSTDTQYF. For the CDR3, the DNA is TGTGCCAGCAGTTCAGGGGGGGGAAGGAGCACAGATACGCAGTATTTT.